This passage covers 30 T cell receptor beta chains from one sample sequenced in a study of T cells in Graves' hyperthyroidism and ophthalmopathy. Regions amplified from RNA transcripts were the TCR beta CDR3 regions. The HTBI primer set drove a first-round RT-PCR of the TCR CDR3. TCRdb itself ran the multiplex PCR reads through MiXCR, one entry per CDR3 protein. The sample yields roughly 550,000 distinct CDR3 sequences, about 16% seen once. Input material: blood. The receptors here all came from a woman aged 25-40 years with Graves' ophthalmopathy.

This chain uses TRBV2 with TRBJ2-5; D call uncertain. CDR1 SNHLY and CDR2 FYNNEI come from the germline V gene. This CDR3 spans 12 amino acids. Trimming removed 6 bases from V and 9 bases from J, with 14 bases in between. CDR3 sequence (DNA): TGTGCCAGCAGGGGTGACACGTGGGCCCAGTACTTC. Protein sequence: CASRGDTWAQYF. Filled out from reference TRBV2 and TRBJ2-5, the complete variable domain reads EPEVTQTPSHQVTQMGQEVILRCVPISNHLYFYWYRQILGQKVEFLVSFYNNEISEKSEIFDDQFSVERPDGSNFTLKIRSTKLEDSAMYFCASRGDTWAQYFGPGTRLLVL.

This clonotype has a count of ten or more. J is TRBJ2-3 and V is TRBV20-1, with D tentatively TRBD1 (5 bases). The V end lost 2 bases, the J end lost 0 bases, and 9 bases lay between the germline ends. The germline CDR1 and CDR2 sequences are DFQATT and SNEGSKA (reference sequence). This CDR3 is 14 amino acids long. The CDR3 loop reads CSARRGASTDTQYF. The DNA of the CDR3 is TGCAGTGCTAGAAGGGGTGCTAGCACAGATACGCAGTATTTT.

This clonotype came up many times. The rearrangement uses TRBV5-1 and TRBJ2-1; TRBD2 matches at 7 bases. The CDR3 has 15 amino acids. Per the germline V gene, CDR1 is SGHRS and CDR2 is YFSETQ. V was pared by 1 base and J by 5 bases, with 6 bases of the junction left unmatched. CDR3 loop: CASSLRGSYNNEQFF. The CDR3 DNA is TGCGCCAGCAGCTTGCGCGGGAGCTACAACAATGAGCAGTTCTTC.

In its sample, this clonotype was seen a few times. The chain recombines TRBV13 with TRBJ1-5; D call uncertain. CDR3 length: 12 amino acids. The V and J ends lost 2 bases and 6 bases respectively, with 5 bases between them. Germline values: CDR1 PRHDT, CDR2 FYEKMQ (reference sequence). CDR3 DNA: TGTGCCAGCAGCTTAAAGGGTCAGCCCCAGCATTTT. Translation gives CASSLKGQPQHF.

The V and J genes are TRBV9 and TRBJ1-4, with a weak D call TRBD1 (6 bases). CDR1 is SGDLS and CDR2 is YYNGEE in the germline V gene. V was clipped by 0 bases and J by 4 bases, with 10 bases between them. CDR3 length equals 15 residues. CDR3 nucleotides: TGTGCCAGCAGCGTAGGAGGCAGGGGTAATGAAAAACTGTTTTTT. This sequence encodes CASSVGGRGNEKLFF. The variable domain in full, with the rest retrieved from reference TRBV9 and TRBJ1-4, is DSGVTQTPKHLITATGQRVTLRCSPRSGDLSVYWYQQSLDQGLQFLIQYYNGEERAKGNILERFSAQQFPDLHSELNLSSLELGDSALYFCASSVGGRGNEKLFFGSGTQLSVL.

Many counts were recorded for this clonotype. The gene calls are TRBV12-3 or TRBV12-4 and TRBJ2-5, with D possibly matching TRBD1 (5 bases). CDR3 length: 13 amino acids. Deletions cut 6 bases from V and 3 bases from J, with 11 bases between. The CDR3 DNA follows: TGTGCCAGCAGCCCGACAGTGGAAGAGACCCAGTACTTC. Encoded protein: CASSPTVEETQYF.

This clonotype showed up just a few times. This chain joins TRBV20-1 and TRBJ2-7; TRBD2 matches at 10 bases. CDR3 size: 14 residues. V was clipped by 3 bases and J by 5 bases; unmatched bases: 7. The germline V gene encodes CDR1 DFQATT and CDR2 SNEGSKA (reference sequence). CDR3: CSASYDTSGNEQYF. In nucleotides, the CDR3 is TGCAGTGCTAGTTACGATACTAGCGGGAACGAGCAGTACTTC.

This rearrangement joins TRBV4-3 to TRBJ1-2, with 7 bases identical to TRBD1. Germline V lookup: CDR1 LGHNA, CDR2 YSLEER. After removal of 3 bases from V and 5 bases from J, the junction contained 12 bases not matched to a gene. CDR3 length: 16 amino acids. CDR3 nucleotides: TGCGCCAGCAGCCAGGCTACAGACAGGGCGGATTATGGCTACACCTTC. Translated, it gives CASSQATDRADYGYTF.

Only a few counts were recorded for this clonotype. The chain has TRBV7-8 and TRBJ1-1; D perhaps matches TRBD1 (6 bases). This CDR3 spans 14 amino acids. Trimming left V 5 bases short and J 2 bases short, with 12 bases between. Germline V gene data show CDR1 as SGHVS and CDR2 as FQNEAQ. CDR3 protein: CASSPRDKNTEAFF. The CDR3 DNA reads as TGTGCCAGCAGCCCACGGGACAAAAACACTGAAGCTTTCTTT. Supplemented by reference TRBV7-8 and TRBJ1-1, the full variable domain reads GAGVSQSPRYKVAKRGQDVALRCDPISGHVSLFWYQQALGQGPEFLTYFQNEAQLDKSGLPSDRFFAERPEGSVSTLKIQRTQQEDSAVYLCASSPRDKNTEAFFGQGTRLTVV.

At least ten counts were recorded for this clonotype. The chain links TRBV13 to TRBJ2-5; 12 bases match TRBD2. Per germline, CDR1 PRHDT and CDR2 FYEKMQ (reference sequence). V shed 3 bases, J shed 0 bases, and the junction held 2 bases outside the gene matches. The CDR3 spans 16 residues. CDR3 amino acids: CASSLRTSGDQETQYF. The CDR3 nucleotides read TGTGCCAGCAGCTTGCGGACTAGCGGGGACCAAGAGACCCAGTACTTC.

The genes are TRBV12-3 or TRBV12-4 and TRBJ2-3; no reliable D call. The CDR3 extends over 13 amino acids. The V end lost 5 bases, the J end lost 2 bases, and 8 bases lay between the germline ends. Here the CDR3 DNA reads TGTGCCAGCAGTCCGAGATTCACAGATACGCAGTATTTT. It translates to CASSPRFTDTQYF.

This clonotype has only a few counts. This rearrangement joins TRBV20-1 to TRBJ2-5; 7 bases align to TRBD1. The CDR3 extends over 11 amino acids. Trimming cost V 7 bases and J 4 bases; bases outside gene matches: 3. CDR1 and CDR2 from the germline V gene are DFQATT and SNEGSKA (reference sequence). Here the CDR3 DNA reads TGCAGTGGACAGGGATCAGAGACCCAGTACTTC. Translated: CSGQGSETQYF.

The chain is built from TRBV20-1 and TRBJ2-5, with D perhaps matching TRBD1 (6 bases). Trimming removed 7 bases from V and 5 bases from J, with 14 bases in between. The CDR3 is 12 amino acids. Germline V gene data show CDR1 as DFQATT and CDR2 as SNEGSKA (reference sequence). The CDR3 loop is CSVNTGQETQYF. As DNA, the CDR3 is TGCAGTGTTAACACAGGGCAGGAGACCCAGTACTTC.

This clonotype appeared a few times. The chain carries TRBV13 and TRBJ2-7; TRBD2 matches at 8 bases. The CDR3 is made up of 20 amino acids. V dropped 2 bases and J dropped 1; count of bases not matched to a gene: 19. Per the germline V gene, CDR1 is PRHDT and CDR2 is FYEKMQ (reference sequence). The CDR3: CASSLKRQPSWREVSYEQYF. Here the CDR3 DNA reads TGTGCCAGCAGCTTAAAAAGACAGCCTTCCTGGCGGGAGGTTTCCTACGAGCAGTACTTC.

This clonotype was seen ten or more times. The chain is built from TRBV6-2 or TRBV6-3 and TRBJ2-7, with TRBD1 as a possible D gene (6 bases). Trimming shortened V by 5 bases and J by 3 bases, and 17 bases separated the two germline ends. The CDR3 is 15 residues long. Germline V lookup: CDR1 MNHEY, CDR2 SVGEGT. The DNA of the CDR3 is TGTGCCAGCAGTAGCCCCATGGACAGCGACTACGAGCAGTACTTC. Translated, it gives CASSSPMDSDYEQYF.

This chain joins TRBV6-5 and TRBJ2-3; the match to TRBD1 covers 8 bases. In germline, CDR1 is MNHEY, CDR2 SVGAGI. Trimming removed 2 bases from V and 2 bases from J; junction bases left unmatched: 3. The CDR3 loop spans 15 amino acids. CDR3 loop: CASSYDRGHTDTQYF. Written as DNA, the CDR3 is TGTGCCAGCAGTTACGACAGGGGACACACAGATACGCAGTATTTT.

This clonotype was detected a few times. The chain combines TRBV28 with TRBJ1-4, with D perhaps TRBD1 (5 bases). V was clipped by 5 bases and J by 5 bases, with 18 bases between them. CDR1 is MDHEN and CDR2 is SYDVKM in the germline V gene. The CDR3 sequence is 16 residues long. As DNA, the CDR3 is TGTGCCAGCAGTGATTCCCATAACGGGGCCAATGAAAAACTGTTTTTT. Protein sequence: CASSDSHNGANEKLFF.

The CDR3 DNA reads TGTGCCAGCCGCCGTCCCGGGACAGGGCCAGTATATGGCTACACCTTC. Its protein product is CASRRPGTGPVYGYTF. The chain joins TRBV27 to TRBJ1-2; 9 bases are shared with TRBD1. CDR1 and CDR2 from the germline V gene are MNHEY and SMNVEV (reference sequence). The CDR3 contains 16 residues. The trim removed 8 bases at V and 5 bases at J, leaving 15 bases unmatched.

In this sample, this clonotype turned up a few times. This chain uses TRBV28 with TRBJ2-4; D is possibly TRBD2 (6 bases). Germline V gives CDR1 MDHEN, CDR2 SYDVKM. This CDR3 has 15 amino acids. V lost 3 bases and J 7 bases, leaving 16 bases between the germline ends. The CDR3 DNA reads TGTGCCAGCAGTTTCCGACGGGGAGGTCTGAACATTCAGTACTTC. This encodes CASSFRRGGLNIQYF. Together with reference TRBV28 and TRBJ2-4, the CDR3 gives the full variable domain: DVKVTQSSRYLVKRTGEKVFLECVQDMDHENMFWYRQDPGLGLRLIYFSYDVKMKEKGDIPEGYSVSREKKERFSLILESASTNQTSMYLCASSFRRGGLNIQYFGAGTRLSVL.

This clonotype was seen ten or more times. The rearrangement uses TRBV20-1 and TRBJ2-7, with D unresolved. Germline CDR1 reads DFQATT; CDR2 reads SNEGSKA (reference sequence). Trimming shortened V by 5 bases and J by 1 base, and 9 bases separated the two germline ends. This CDR3 has 12 amino acids. DNA for the CDR3: TGCAGTGCTGGAAGGGTGTCCTACGAGCAGTACTTC. Its protein is CSAGRVSYEQYF.

V usage is TRBV27 and J usage is TRBJ1-5; perhaps TRBD1 as D (5 bases). V was shortened by 0 bases and J by 5 bases, with 11 bases between the two germline ends. The CDR3 covers 15 residues. Germline CDR1 is MNHEY and CDR2 is SMNVEV (reference sequence). CDR3 sequence reads: CASSLSGGSDQPQHF. The CDR3 region has the DNA TGTGCCAGCAGTTTATCGGGGGGGAGTGATCAGCCCCAGCATTTT.

This clonotype was counted ten times or more. The V gene is TRBV3-1, the J gene TRBJ2-7; the D gene is possibly TRBD2 (5 bases). Germline loops: CDR1 LGHDT, CDR2 YNNKEL (reference sequence). The CDR3 runs 17 residues. V was clipped by 2 bases and J by 4 bases, with 21 bases between them. CDR3 sequence: CASSQRLPPSLVYEQYF. In nucleotides, the CDR3 is TGTGCCAGCAGCCAACGACTACCCCCTTCCCTGGTATACGAGCAGTACTTC.

The chain employs TRBV25-1 and TRBJ1-1; D is unresolved. Germline values: CDR1 MGHDK, CDR2 SYGVNS. The CDR3 is 11 amino acids. V gave up 4 bases and J gave up 6 bases, with 6 bases separating them. The CDR3 sequence: CASSGYAEAFF. In DNA, the CDR3 is TGTGCCAGCAGTGGCTACGCTGAAGCTTTCTTT. The complete variable domain, with remaining parts taken from reference TRBV25-1 and TRBJ1-1, reads EADIYQTPRYLVIGTGKKITLECSQTMGHDKMYWYQQDPGMELHLIHYSYGVNSTEKGDLSSESTVSRIRTEHFPLTLESARPSHTSQYLCASSGYAEAFFGQGTRLTVV.

A few counts support this clonotype. The chain recombines TRBV10-1 with TRBJ1-5; 7 bases line up with TRBD1. The junction had 6 bases not matched to a gene; V was cut back by 2 bases and J by 5 bases. CDR1 is WNHNN, CDR2 SYGVQD, per germline (reference sequence). The CDR3 is made up of 15 amino acids. CDR3 sequence: CASSEVWDSHQPQHF. The CDR3 bases are TGCGCCAGCAGTGAGGTGTGGGACAGTCATCAGCCCCAGCATTTT.

This clonotype was detected ten times or more. The gene calls are TRBV7-2 and TRBJ1-6, with D possibly being TRBD1 (5 bases). The V end lost 2 bases, the J end lost 6 bases, and 17 bases lay between the germline ends. Germline assignment: CDR1 SGHTA and CDR2 FQGNSA. The CDR3 spans 17 residues. CDR3 sequence: CASSLTFGGRGNSPLHF. The CDR3 DNA reads as TGTGCCAGCAGCTTAACCTTCGGGGGTAGAGGTAATTCACCCCTCCACTTT. The full variable domain, in which reference TRBV7-2 and TRBJ1-6 provide the parts outside the CDR3, is GAGVSQSPSNKVTEKGKDVELRCDPISGHTALYWYRQSLGQGLEFLIYFQGNSAPDKSGLPSDRFSAERTGGSVSTLTIQRTQQEDSAVYLCASSLTFGGRGNSPLHFGNGTRLTVT.

This clonotype was picked up a small number of times. The rearrangement links TRBV15 to TRBJ2-2, with a tentative D call TRBD2 (6 bases). Germline CDR1 is LNHNV and CDR2 is YYDKDF (reference sequence). The CDR3 contains 18 residues. V shed 0 bases and J shed 0 bases, with 14 bases lying between them. In DNA, the CDR3 is TGTGCCACCAGCAGAGATTCAACTAGCCTAACGAACACCGGGGAGCTGTTTTTT. It encodes CATSRDSTSLTNTGELFF.

This clonotype was counted a few times. The chain joins TRBV6-2 or TRBV6-3 to TRBJ2-2; 8 nucleotides match TRBD2. The V gene end was trimmed by 6 bases and the J gene end by 5 bases; junction bases not matched to a gene: 8. The CDR3 extends over 15 amino acids. Germline CDR1 and CDR2: MNHEY and SVGEGT. CDR3 sequence: CASRLSGRGTGELFF. The CDR3 DNA follows: TGTGCCAGCAGATTGAGCGGGAGAGGGACCGGGGAGCTGTTTTTT.

This clonotype was counted ten times or more. The chain is built from TRBV5-1 and TRBJ1-1; D is undetermined. Germline V gives CDR1 SGHRS, CDR2 YFSETQ. The CDR3 loop spans 13 amino acids. The ends were cut back, 4 bases at V and 8 bases at J, with 15 bases in the middle. CDR3 in DNA: TGCGCCAGCAGCCTACGAGGTATAGAAGAAGCTTTCTTT. The encoded protein is CASSLRGIEEAFF.

This clonotype appeared many times. Germline is not matched at one junction end, which may reflect a read error. V usage is TRBV2 and J usage is TRBJ2-7; TRBD1 aligns across 7 bases. The CDR3 is 14 amino acids. Germline CDR1 reads SNHLY; CDR2 reads FYNNEI. The DNA for the CDR3 is TGTGCCAGCAGTGAAGCAGGGGGCTCCCACGAGCAGTACTTC. Protein product: CASSEAGGSHEQYF.

With respect to this clonotype: This may be a read error, as it is one base from a much larger clone. The DNA of the CDR3 is TGTGCCGGCAGCTATCGCCAGGAGAACACTGAAGCTTTCTTT. Its protein is CAGSYRQENTEAFF. V gene TRBV7-2 combines with J gene TRBJ1-1; no reliable D call. The CDR3 has 14 amino acids. The germline gives CDR1 SGHTA, CDR2 FQGNSA.